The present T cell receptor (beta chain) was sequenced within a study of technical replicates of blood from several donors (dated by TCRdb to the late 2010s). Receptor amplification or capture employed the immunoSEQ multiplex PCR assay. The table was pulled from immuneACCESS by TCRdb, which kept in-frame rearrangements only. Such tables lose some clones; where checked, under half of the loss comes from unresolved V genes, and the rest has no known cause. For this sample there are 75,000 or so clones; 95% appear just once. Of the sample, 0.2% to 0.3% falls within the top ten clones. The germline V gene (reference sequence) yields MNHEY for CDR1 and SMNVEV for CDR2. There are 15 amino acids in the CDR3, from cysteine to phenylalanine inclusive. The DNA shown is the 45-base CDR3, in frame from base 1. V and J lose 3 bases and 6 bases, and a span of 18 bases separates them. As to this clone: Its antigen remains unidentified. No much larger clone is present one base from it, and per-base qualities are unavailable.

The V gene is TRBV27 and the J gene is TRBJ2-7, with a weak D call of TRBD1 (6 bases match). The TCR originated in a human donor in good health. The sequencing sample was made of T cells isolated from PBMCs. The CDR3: CASSFLDRPKGEQYF. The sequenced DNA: TGTGCCAGCAGTTTCCTAGACAGGCCTAAGGGCGAGCAGTACTTC.